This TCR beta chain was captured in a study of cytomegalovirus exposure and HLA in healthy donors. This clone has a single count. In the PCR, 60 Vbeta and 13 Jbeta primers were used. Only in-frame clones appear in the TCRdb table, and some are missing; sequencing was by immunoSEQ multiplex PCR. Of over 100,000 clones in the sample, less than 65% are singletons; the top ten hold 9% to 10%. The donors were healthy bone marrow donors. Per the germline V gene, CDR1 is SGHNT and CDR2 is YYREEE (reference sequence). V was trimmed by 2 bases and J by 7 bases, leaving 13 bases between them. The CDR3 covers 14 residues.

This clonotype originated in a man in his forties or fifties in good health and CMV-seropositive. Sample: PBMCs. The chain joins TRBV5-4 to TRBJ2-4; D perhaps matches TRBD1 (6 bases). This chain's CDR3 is CASSLQGARNIQYF. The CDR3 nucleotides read TGTGCCAGCAGCTTACAGGGTGCAAGGAACATTCAGTACTTC.